This TCR beta chain was recorded in a study of cytomegalovirus exposure and HLA in healthy donors. With respect to this clone: What it binds is not known.

It was healthy bone marrow donors who served as donors. Overall study results and limits: In an earlier analysis, productive rearrangement rates for most beta V segments clustered near 87% or 30%. Later, an analysis found that common viral pathogens appeared to be linked with several of the most significant clusters. Analysis performed later showed TCR beta chains linked to HLA being more clonally expanded than equally common others.

Germline V gene lookup returns CDR1 SGHTA and CDR2 FQGNSA. V lost 5 bases and J lost 3, with 13 bases in between. CDR3 length equals 14 residues. With 60 Vbeta and 13 Jbeta primers, the PCR was carried out. The method was immunoSEQ multiplex PCR; TCRdb's version includes in-frame clones alone and lacks a portion of them. The data hold roughly 120,000 clones, with more than 75% observed a single time. Sequencing used PBMCs. The sequence derives from a woman aged 55-70 years in good health and CMV-seropositive. The chain uses TRBV7-2 and TRBJ1-1; no firm D call. CDR3 DNA sequence: TGTGCCAGCAGCCCGGGTCCCGGGGACACTGAAGCTTTCTTT. It is translated as CASSPGPGDTEAFF.